Below are 10 T cell receptor beta chains sequenced from a single sample in a study of T-cell memory formation after mild COVID-19 (dated by TCRdb to 2020 to 2022). The receptor library was made with 5' RACE. Instrument used: Illumina NovaSeq 6000. Clones were called with MiXCR by TCRdb after fastp trimmed the public reads at Q25, and only in-frame beta chains were retained. All rows with the same CDR3 protein become a single entry with the most common DNA and genes. Here the sample has fewer than 600,000 distinct CDR3 sequences; about 20% occur a single time. The biggest ten clones account for 8.4% of the sample. Material for sequencing was PBMCs or a T cell subset sorted from them (not recorded which). These receptors were taken from an adult woman who had mild COVID-19 (a few samples of this study predate the infection). The sample titles of this study are shuffled in the database, so cell type and time point are left out; the donor was told from shared clones.

This clonotype has just a few counts. In nucleotides, the CDR3 is TGCAGCGTTGAAGGGGGCCAAGAGACCCAGTACTTC. Translating it yields CSVEGGQETQYF. The gene calls are TRBV29-1 and TRBJ2-5; D not certain. CDR3 size: 12 residues. Germline CDR1 is SQVTM and CDR2 is ANQGSEA. V lost 1 base and J 1 base, leaving 4 bases between the germline ends.

The genes are TRBV6-5 and TRBJ2-2; D perhaps matches TRBD2 (5 bases). There are 15 residues in the CDR3. CDR1 is MNHEY, CDR2 SVGAGI, per germline. Trimming pared 2 bases from V and 4 bases from J, leaving 11 bases between. This chain's CDR3 is CASSYDGGRTGELFF. The CDR3 nucleotides are TGTGCCAGCAGTTACGATGGCGGGCGCACCGGGGAGCTGTTTTTT.

The rearrangement links TRBV20-1 to TRBJ2-5; 8 bases are shared with TRBD2. The CDR3 length is 12 residues. The junction had 6 bases not matched to a gene; V was cut back by 8 bases and J by 4 bases. Germline V CDR1 and CDR2: DFQATT, SNEGSKA (reference sequence). The CDR3 DNA is TGCAGTAACGTCCTAGCGGGAGAGACCCAGTACTTC. This translates into CSNVLAGETQYF.

The V call is TRBV18, the J call TRBJ2-5; possible D gene TRBD2, 5 bases. Germline V gene data show CDR1 as KGHSH and CDR2 as LQKENI. Between the trimmed V and J ends, which lost 5 bases and 5 bases, there was a span of 18 bases. CDR3 length: 15 amino acids. The CDR3 DNA reads as TGTGCCAGCTCATCGACACTAGGGTCTTGGGAGACCCAGTACTTC. This sequence encodes CASSSTLGSWETQYF.

This clonotype showed up just a few times. This chain connects TRBV5-1 to TRBJ2-5; TRBD2 matches at 11 bases. Germline CDR1 is SGHRS and CDR2 is YFSETQ. This CDR3 is built from 15 residues. J was trimmed by 4 bases and V by 3 bases; bases with no gene match: 5. CDR3 protein: CASSSGGLAVETQYF. CDR3 nucleotides: TGCGCCAGCAGCTCCGGGGGACTAGCGGTAGAGACCCAGTACTTC.

The genes are TRBV12-3 or TRBV12-4 and TRBJ2-2; possible D gene TRBD1, 7 bases. The CDR3 spans 18 residues. Trimming pared 4 bases from V and 5 bases from J, leaving 23 bases between. This CDR3 is CASSSPGGPGVGTGELFF. CDR3 bases: TGTGCCAGCAGTTCTCCAGGGGGTCCGGGAGTTGGTACCGGGGAGCTGTTTTTT.

This clonotype was seen more than once but under ten times. The V and J genes are TRBV4-1 and TRBJ1-2; tentatively, D is TRBD1 (5 bases). Trimming took off 1 base at V and 4 bases at J, with 13 bases between the two ends. Germline V gene data show CDR1 as MGHRA and CDR2 as YSYEKL. The CDR3 contains 15 residues. Here the CDR3 reads CASSQGAGKFYGYTF. CDR3 DNA sequence: TGCGCCAGCAGCCAAGGTGCAGGGAAGTTCTATGGCTACACCTTC.

As concerns this clonotype: Given the absence of the conserved phenylalanine or tryptophan at the CDR3 end, a read error is likely. The DNA is left out, because the CDR3 cannot be placed on it with certainty; the CDR3 is given as TCRdb lists it. The rearrangement joins TRBV6-5 to TRBJ1-2; the D call TRBD1 from the table was never checked on the DNA. Termini included, the CDR3 measures 9 amino acids. Germline-derived CDR1 and CDR2 are MNHEY and SVGAGI. The CDR3 reads CASNRDSHS.

The rearrangement uses TRBV7-2 and TRBJ2-1; no clear D gene. V shed 2 bases and J shed 5 bases, with 7 bases lying between them. CDR1 and CDR2 (germline): SGHTA, FQGNSA. There are 13 residues in the CDR3. The CDR3: CASSLTADNEQFF. CDR3 nucleotides: TGTGCCAGCAGCTTAACGGCGGACAATGAGCAGTTCTTC.

The chain is built from TRBV20-1 and TRBJ1-5; D not certain. V lost 0 bases to trimming and J lost 7 bases, with 7 bases between them. The germline V gene encodes CDR1 DFQATT and CDR2 SNEGSKA (reference sequence). CDR3 length: 12 residues. For the CDR3, the DNA is TGCAGTGCTAGAGAAAACCTCCAGCCCCAGCATTTT. This gives the protein CSARENLQPQHF.